These 5 T cell receptor beta chains share one sample of origin, sequenced in a study of OX40 agonist ivuxolimab in advanced cancers. Produced via immunoSEQ multiplex PCR; TCRdb's table is partial and in-frame only. The table has 87,000 or so clones, about 86% seen once; the top ten hold 1.5% to 2%. The sample here was CD4+ or CD8+ T cells sorted from blood, taken in a trial of the OX40 agonist ivuxolimab. All receptors derive from an adult with an advanced solid tumor such as melanoma, head and neck, liver or kidney cancer.

The rearrangement joins TRBV18 to TRBJ2-7; 7 bases map to TRBD1. The CDR3 extends over 14 amino acids. CDR1 and CDR2 from the germline V gene are KGHSH and LQKENI. V lost 5 bases to trimming and J lost 2 bases; unmatched junction nucleotides: 6. CDR3 bases: TGTGCCAGCTCATCAGGACAGGCCGCCTACGAGCAGTACTTC. It specifies CASSSGQAAYEQYF.

The chain recombines TRBV2 with TRBJ1-2; D remains unclear. Per the germline V gene, CDR1 is SNHLY and CDR2 is FYNNEI. The CDR3 is 15 residues long. Trimming stripped 2 bases from V and 5 bases from J, with 15 bases between. CDR3 DNA sequence: TGTGCCAGCAGTGAATTCGGGCAGGCATTATATGGCTACACCTTC. Translating it yields CASSEFGQALYGYTF.

In nucleotides, the CDR3 is TGCGCCAGCAGCCAAGACGGGACGGGGGCTATCAATGAGCAGTTCTTC. It is translated as CASSQDGTGAINEQFF. J is TRBJ2-1 and V is TRBV4-1; either TRBD1 or TRBD2 may fit D (6 bases each). Germline CDR1 reads MGHRA; CDR2 reads YSYEKL. CDR3 length equals 16 residues. Trimming shortened V by 0 bases and J by 6 bases, and 15 bases separated the two germline ends.

This rearrangement joins TRBV18 to TRBJ2-1, with 10 bases identical to TRBD2. Germline V CDR1 and CDR2: KGHSH, LQKENI. The J segment lost 6 bases and the V segment lost 6 bases, leaving 8 bases of the junction unmatched. This CDR3 comprises 15 residues. CDR3 residues: CASSPSGGAGNEQFF. The CDR3 nucleotides are TGTGCCAGCTCGCCCAGCGGGGGGGCGGGCAATGAGCAGTTCTTC.

Only a few counts were recorded for this clone. The chain employs TRBV7-2 and TRBJ1-3; D gene ambiguous. Trimming stripped 1 base from V and 7 bases from J, with 14 bases between. This CDR3 comprises 15 residues. Germline CDR1 SGHTA, CDR2 FQGNSA. The DNA of the CDR3 is TGTGCCAGCAGCTTAGGGTCGGTGATAGGGAACACCATATATTTT. It codes for CASSLGSVIGNTIYF.